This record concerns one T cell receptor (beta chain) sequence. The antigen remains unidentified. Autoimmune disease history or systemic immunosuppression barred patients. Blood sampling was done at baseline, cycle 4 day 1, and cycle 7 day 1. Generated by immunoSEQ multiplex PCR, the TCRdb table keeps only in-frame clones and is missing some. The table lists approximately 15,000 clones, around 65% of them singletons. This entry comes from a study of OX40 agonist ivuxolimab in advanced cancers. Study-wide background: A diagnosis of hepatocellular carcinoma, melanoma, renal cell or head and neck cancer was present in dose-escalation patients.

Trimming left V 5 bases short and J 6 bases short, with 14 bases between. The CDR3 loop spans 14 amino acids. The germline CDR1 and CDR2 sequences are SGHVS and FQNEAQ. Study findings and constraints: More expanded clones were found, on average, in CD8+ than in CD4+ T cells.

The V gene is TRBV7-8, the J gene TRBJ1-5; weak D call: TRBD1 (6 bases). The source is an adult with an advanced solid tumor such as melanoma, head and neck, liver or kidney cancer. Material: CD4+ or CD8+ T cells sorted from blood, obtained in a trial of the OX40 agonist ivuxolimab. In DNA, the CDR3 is TGTGCCAGCAGCCCGAACAGGGTCGGTCAGCCCCAGCATTTT. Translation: CASSPNRVGQPQHF.